One and the same sample provided the 17 T cell receptor beta chains below, sequenced in a study of OX40 agonist ivuxolimab in advanced cancers. TCRdb keeps only in-frame clones here, not all; method: immunoSEQ multiplex PCR. The repertoire holds roughly 11,000 clones, with about 86% as singletons. This specimen consisted of CD4+ or CD8+ T cells sorted from blood, obtained in a trial of the OX40 agonist ivuxolimab. The origin of the receptors is an adult with an advanced solid tumor such as melanoma, head and neck, liver or kidney cancer.

The rearrangement links TRBV7-2 to TRBJ2-3; no clear D. Trimming removed 4 bases at V and 4 bases at J, with 15 bases between. From germline, CDR1 is SGHTA and CDR2 FQGNSA. CDR3 length: 15 residues. CDR3 in amino acids: CASSSREKRPDTQYF. The CDR3 DNA follows: TGTGCCAGCAGCTCTCGTGAGAAGCGCCCAGATACGCAGTATTTT.

This rearrangement joins TRBV7-9 to TRBJ2-7, with D unresolved. With 5 bases removed from V and 6 bases from J, the gap between germline ends came to 11 bases. This CDR3 is 12 amino acids long. The germline V gene has CDR1 SEHNR and CDR2 FQNEAQ (reference sequence). The CDR3: CASSASTGEQYF. CDR3 nucleotides: TGTGCCAGCAGCGCATCCACCGGCGAGCAGTACTTC. Combining the CDR3 with reference TRBV7-9 and TRBJ2-7 gives the whole variable domain DTGVSQNPRHKITKRGQNVTFRCDPISEHNRLYWYRQTLGQGPEFLTYFQNEAQLEKSRLLSDRFSAERPKGSFSTLEIQRTEQGDSAMYLCASSASTGEQYFGPGTRLTVT.

The chain combines TRBV9 with TRBJ2-7, with 10 positions matching TRBD1. CDR3 length: 15 residues. J lost 2 bases, V lost 3 bases, and 5 bases had no gene match. CDR1 is SGDLS, CDR2 YYNGEE, per germline. The CDR3 here is CASSEGQGIPYEQYF. In DNA form, the CDR3 reads TGTGCCAGCAGCGAGGGACAGGGGATTCCCTACGAGCAGTACTTC.

About this clone: One end of the junction fails to match germline, which may point to a read error. The J gene is TRBJ1-2, the V gene TRBV9; tentative D call: TRBD1 (5 bases). Germline V gene sequence: CDR1 SGDLS, CDR2 YYNGEE. CDR3 length: 13 amino acids. Written as DNA, the CDR3 is TGTGCCAGCAGCGTAGCCCCGGGGGTTGCATCCCATTTC. Amino acids: CASSVAPGVASHF.

On this clone itself: An end of the junction differs from the germline gene, which may be a read error. Other DNA sequences from this sample encode an identical CDR3 as well. The J gene is TRBJ1-2, the V gene TRBV27; no firm D call. Germline CDR1 reads MNHEY; CDR2 reads SMNVEV (reference sequence). This CDR3 has 13 amino acids. The CDR3 here is CASSLSEGFGYTF. The CDR3, as DNA: TGTGCCAGCAGCTTATCGGAAGGGTTTGGCTACACCTTC.

This chain links TRBV6-1 with TRBJ2-2, with 10 bases aligning to TRBD2. The CDR3 is 17 residues long. V lost 2 bases, J lost 4 bases, and 7 bases stayed unmatched. Germline CDR1 MNHNS, CDR2 SASEGT. The CDR3 region is CASSEYPAGGLTGELFF. DNA for the CDR3: TGTGCCAGCAGTGAATATCCAGCGGGGGGGCTCACCGGGGAGCTGTTTTTT.

The chain links TRBV5-4 to TRBJ2-7; no firm D call. CDR3 length: 14 amino acids. Germline assignment: CDR1 SGHNT and CDR2 YYREEE (reference sequence). Trimming cost V 0 bases and J 0 bases, with 7 bases left between them. The CDR3 sequence is CASSLELSSYEQYF. The CDR3 DNA reads as TGTGCCAGCAGCTTGGAGCTTAGCTCCTACGAGCAGTACTTC.

J is TRBJ2-1 and V is TRBV4-1; TRBD1 matches at 8 bases. CDR1 and CDR2 from the germline V gene are MGHRA and YSYEKL. After removal of 4 bases from V and 0 bases from J, the junction contained 2 bases not matched to a gene. This CDR3 spans 15 amino acids. The CDR3 spells CASSRQGSSYNEQFF. The CDR3 DNA is TGCGCCAGCAGCCGACAGGGGAGCTCCTACAATGAGCAGTTCTTC.

This chain connects TRBV6-1 to TRBJ1-5; 9 bases map to TRBD1. CDR1 MNHNS and CDR2 SASEGT come from the germline V gene. CDR3 length: 15 residues. The V gene end was trimmed by 6 bases and the J gene end by 4 bases; junction bases not matched to a gene: 7. CDR3 sequence reads: CASRFTGGANQPQHF. CDR3 DNA: TGTGCCAGCAGGTTCACAGGGGGCGCAAATCAGCCCCAGCATTTT.

This clone appeared once. The rearrangement links TRBV6-7 to TRBJ1-4; 8 bases agree with TRBD1. TRBV6-7 is marked as an open reading frame, function uncertain. Trimming at V came to 2 bases and at J to 8 bases, leaving 7 bases not matched to a gene. The CDR3 runs to 15 residues. In DNA form, the CDR3 reads TGTGCCAGCAGTTACCGAGACAGGGGAAGCGAAAAACTGTTTTTT. As protein: CASSYRDRGSEKLFF.

The rearrangement uses TRBV27 and TRBJ2-1, with 14 bases aligning to TRBD2. J was trimmed by 10 bases and V by 3 bases; bases with no gene match: 8. This CDR3 has 16 residues. Germline CDR1 reads MNHEY; CDR2 reads SMNVEV (reference sequence). The chain's CDR3 is CASSFRGLAGETEQFF. In DNA, the CDR3 is TGTGCCAGCAGTTTCCGGGGACTAGCGGGGGAGACCGAGCAGTTCTTC.

There are a few counts of this clone. The chain employs TRBV5-5 and TRBJ2-7; D possibly matches TRBD1 or TRBD2 (5 bases each). Germline CDR1 SGHKS, CDR2 YYEKEE (reference sequence). Trimming stripped 0 bases from V and 4 bases from J, with 14 bases between. CDR3 size: 15 residues. The CDR3 region has the DNA TGTGCCAGCAGCTTGGTGTGGGGACCGTTGTACGAGCAGTACTTC. Translation: CASSLVWGPLYEQYF.

Comments on this clone: Sequence at one end of the junction differs from germline and may be a read error. The rearrangement uses TRBV23-1 and TRBJ2-4, with 8 bases matching TRBD2. TRBV23-1 has ORF status, its function being uncertain. This CDR3 has 13 residues. In DNA form, the CDR3 reads TGCGCCAGTAGAGCGGGAGCCCAAAACATTCAGTACTTC. Amino acids: CASRAGAQNIQYF.

The rearrangement uses TRBV6-1 and TRBJ1-6, with D unresolved. Trimming took off 3 bases at V and 5 bases at J, with 5 bases between the two ends. CDR3 size: 13 residues. Germline loops: CDR1 MNHNS, CDR2 SASEGT. The CDR3 nucleotides are TGTGCCAGCAGTGACATCGATAATTCACCCCTCCACTTT. This codes for CASSDIDNSPLHF.

The chain is built from TRBV27 and TRBJ1-3; no clear D. The CDR3 is 14 amino acids. The germline V and J ends were trimmed by 8 bases and 3 bases, with 14 bases remaining between them. Germline loops: CDR1 MNHEY, CDR2 SMNVEV (reference sequence). CDR3 sequence reads: CASSLDYYGNTIYF. In DNA form, the CDR3 reads TGTGCCAGCTCACTTGACTATTATGGAAACACCATATATTTT.

The rearrangement uses TRBV7-9 and TRBJ2-3; TRBD1 matches at 7 bases. CDR3 length: 15 residues. Trimming cost V 4 bases and J 2 bases; bases outside gene matches: 6. Per germline, CDR1 SEHNR and CDR2 FQNEAQ (reference sequence). The CDR3 DNA follows: TGTGCCAGCAGCTCCACCGGGACAGACACAGATACGCAGTATTTT. This translates into CASSSTGTDTDTQYF.

The chain links TRBV18 to TRBJ1-5; the D is unclear. V gave up 6 bases and J gave up 4 bases, with 13 bases separating them. Germline V gene lookup returns CDR1 KGHSH and CDR2 LQKENI. The CDR3 is made up of 14 amino acids. The CDR3 reads CASSVGYGNQPQHF. The CDR3 nucleotides are TGTGCCAGCTCCGTAGGATATGGGAATCAGCCCCAGCATTTT.